Below are 9 T cell receptor beta chains sequenced from a single sample in a study of blood T cell repertoires in COVID-19. Profiled with immunoSEQ multiplex PCR; TCRdb holds only in-frame clones, not every one. This table has hundreds of thousands of clones, about 85% appearing once. The material sequenced was peripheral blood. The receptor set was obtained from a man aged 35 to 55 with acute or convalescent COVID-19.

The chain joins TRBV4-3 to TRBJ2-2, with 8 positions matching TRBD1. The length of the CDR3 is 14 residues. Trimming took 8 bases from V and 0 from J; bases not matched to a gene: 2. The V gene's germline CDR1 is LGHNA and CDR2 YSLEER. The CDR3 nucleotides are TGCGCCAGCCGACAGGGGTCGAACACCGGGGAGCTGTTTTTT. It translates to CASRQGSNTGELFF.

For the CDR3, the DNA is TGCGCCAGCAGCTCCCCCCCCGGGGTCCCGGGTGAAGCTTTCTTT. Protein product: CASSSPPGVPGEAFF. The chain links TRBV5-1 to TRBJ1-1; D uncertain. The CDR3 spans 15 residues. The germline V gene encodes CDR1 SGHRS and CDR2 YFSETQ. The ends were cut back, 3 bases at V and 7 bases at J, with 19 bases in the middle.

V is TRBV19 and J is TRBJ2-3; D may be TRBD2 (5 bases). Germline assignment: CDR1 LNHDA and CDR2 SQIVND (reference sequence). The CDR3 is made up of 16 amino acids. V lost 8 bases and J lost 0, with 18 bases in between. The CDR3 loop reads CASRETRTYSTDTQYF. CDR3 nucleotides: TGTGCCAGTCGCGAGACCCGGACTTATAGCACAGATACGCAGTATTTT.

V is TRBV11-2 and J is TRBJ2-1; 12 bases match TRBD2. CDR1 is SGHAT and CDR2 is FQNNGV in the germline V gene. Trimming cost V 5 bases and J 0 bases; bases outside gene matches: 2. CDR3 length: 16 amino acids. The CDR3 here is CASSRTSGVSYNEQFF. The CDR3 nucleotides read TGTGCCAGCAGCAGGACTAGCGGGGTCTCCTACAATGAGCAGTTCTTC.

The chain links TRBV12-1 to TRBJ2-2; TRBD1 reflects the table's D call only, with no check against the DNA. TRBV12-1 counts as a pseudogene. The CDR3 loop spans 16 amino acids. CDR3 residues: CASSHRDRGRTGELFF. CDR3 in DNA: TGTGCCAGCAGCCACCGGGACAGGGGACGTACCGGGGAGCTGTTTTTT.

The chain's CDR3 is CASSHPLGQNYGYTF. Here the CDR3 DNA reads TGTGCCAGCAGCCATCCCCTTGGACAGAACTATGGCTACACCTTC. This rearrangement joins TRBV3-1 (or the pseudogene TRBV3-2) to TRBJ1-2; D is perhaps TRBD1 (6 bases). The V end was cut by 3 bases, the J end by 2 bases, with 13 bases between. This CDR3 spans 15 amino acids. Germline assignment: CDR1 LGHDT and CDR2 YNNKEL (reference sequence).

This sequence joins TRBV5-6 and TRBJ1-2, with D possibly TRBD1 on 6 matching bases. In germline, CDR1 is SGHDT, CDR2 YYEEEE. The CDR3 totals 14 residues. The V gene lost 5 bases and the J gene lost 4 bases, with 15 bases spanning the gap. CDR3 nucleotides: TGTGCCAGCAGTTCCGGGACAAGCTTCTATGGCTACACCTTC. Translating it yields CASSSGTSFYGYTF.

This clone was counted only a few times. V gene TRBV27 combines with J gene TRBJ1-5; D is unclear. Germline-derived CDR1 and CDR2 are MNHEY and SMNVEV (reference sequence). V lost 8 bases and J 1 base, leaving 27 bases between the germline ends. The CDR3 is 19 amino acids. CDR3 residues: CASRPLKAVRLSSNQPQHF. In nucleotides, the CDR3 is TGTGCCAGCCGCCCCCTCAAGGCAGTCCGACTCTCGAGCAATCAGCCCCAGCATTTT.

The rearrangement uses TRBV4-1 and TRBJ2-7, with 7 bases identical to TRBD2. J was trimmed by 1 base and V by 1 base; bases with no gene match: 7. From germline, CDR1 is MGHRA and CDR2 YSYEKL. The CDR3 has 16 residues. CDR3 amino acids: CASSQGRGLPSYEQYF. CDR3 in DNA: TGCGCCAGCAGCCAAGGGCGGGGACTACCTTCCTACGAGCAGTACTTC.